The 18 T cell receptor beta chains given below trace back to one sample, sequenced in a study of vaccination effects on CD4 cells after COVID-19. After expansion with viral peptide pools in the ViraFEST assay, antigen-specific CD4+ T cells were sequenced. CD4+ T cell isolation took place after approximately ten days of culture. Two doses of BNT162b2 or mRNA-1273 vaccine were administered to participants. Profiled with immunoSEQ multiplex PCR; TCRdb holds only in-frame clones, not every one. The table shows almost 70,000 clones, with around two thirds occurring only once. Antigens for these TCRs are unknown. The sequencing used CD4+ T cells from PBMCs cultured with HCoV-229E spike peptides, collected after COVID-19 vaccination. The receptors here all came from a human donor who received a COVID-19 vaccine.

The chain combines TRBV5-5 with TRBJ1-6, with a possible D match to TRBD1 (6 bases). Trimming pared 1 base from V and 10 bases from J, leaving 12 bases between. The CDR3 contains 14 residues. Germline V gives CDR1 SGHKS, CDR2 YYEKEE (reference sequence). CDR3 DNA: TGTGCCAGCAGCTTGATTCCAGGGGAATCACCCCTCCACTTT. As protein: CASSLIPGESPLHF.

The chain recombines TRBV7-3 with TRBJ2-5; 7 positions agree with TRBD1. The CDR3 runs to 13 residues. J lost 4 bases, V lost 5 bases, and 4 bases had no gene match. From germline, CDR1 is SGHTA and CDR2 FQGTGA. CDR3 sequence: CASSPWTGETQYF. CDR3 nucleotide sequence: TGTGCCAGCAGCCCATGGACAGGAGAGACCCAGTACTTC.

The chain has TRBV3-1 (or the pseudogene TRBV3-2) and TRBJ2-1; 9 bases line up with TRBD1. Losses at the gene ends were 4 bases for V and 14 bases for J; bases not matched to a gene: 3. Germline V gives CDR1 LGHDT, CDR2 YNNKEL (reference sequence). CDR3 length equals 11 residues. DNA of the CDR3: TGTGCCAGCAGCCGGGACAGGGTAAAGTTCTTC. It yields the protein CASSRDRVKFF.

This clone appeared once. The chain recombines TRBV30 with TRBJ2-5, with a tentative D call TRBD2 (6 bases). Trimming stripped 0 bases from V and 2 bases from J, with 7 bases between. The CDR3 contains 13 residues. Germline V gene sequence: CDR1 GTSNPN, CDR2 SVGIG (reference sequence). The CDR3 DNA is TGTGCCTGGAGTGTACTAGCACAAGAGACCCAGTACTTC. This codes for CAWSVLAQETQYF.

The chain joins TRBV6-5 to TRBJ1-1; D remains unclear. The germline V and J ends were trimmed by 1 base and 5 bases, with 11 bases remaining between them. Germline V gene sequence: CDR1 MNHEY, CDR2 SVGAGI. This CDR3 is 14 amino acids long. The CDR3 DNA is TGTGCCAGCAGTTACTTGACCAAAGGGACTGAAGCTTTCTTT. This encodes CASSYLTKGTEAFF.

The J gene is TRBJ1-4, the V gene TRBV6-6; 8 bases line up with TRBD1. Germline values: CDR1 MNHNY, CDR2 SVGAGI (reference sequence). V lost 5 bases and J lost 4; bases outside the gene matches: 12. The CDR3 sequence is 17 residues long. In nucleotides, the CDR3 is TGTGCCAGCAGTCCTCGACCTGGACAGGGAAGTAATGAAAAACTGTTTTTT. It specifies CASSPRPGQGSNEKLFF.

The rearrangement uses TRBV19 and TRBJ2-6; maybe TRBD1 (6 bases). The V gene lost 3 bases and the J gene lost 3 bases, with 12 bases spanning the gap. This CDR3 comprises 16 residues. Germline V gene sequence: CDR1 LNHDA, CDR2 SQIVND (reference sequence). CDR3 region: CASSIGRGVGANVLTF. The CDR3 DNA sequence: TGTGCCAGTAGTATCGGCAGGGGAGTTGGGGCCAACGTCCTGACTTTC.

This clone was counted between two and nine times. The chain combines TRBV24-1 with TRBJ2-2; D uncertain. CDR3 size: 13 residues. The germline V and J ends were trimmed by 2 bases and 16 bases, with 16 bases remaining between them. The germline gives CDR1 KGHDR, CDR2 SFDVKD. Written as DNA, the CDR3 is TGTGCCACCAGTGATTCCGATCGACCCGTTAAGTTTTTT. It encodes CATSDSDRPVKFF.

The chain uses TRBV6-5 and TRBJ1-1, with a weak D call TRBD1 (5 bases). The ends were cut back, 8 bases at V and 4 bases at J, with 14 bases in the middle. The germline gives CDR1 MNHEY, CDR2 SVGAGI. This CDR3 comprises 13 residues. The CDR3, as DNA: TGTGCCAGCGTTTTCAGGGTAGGCACTGAAGCTTTCTTT. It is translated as CASVFRVGTEAFF.

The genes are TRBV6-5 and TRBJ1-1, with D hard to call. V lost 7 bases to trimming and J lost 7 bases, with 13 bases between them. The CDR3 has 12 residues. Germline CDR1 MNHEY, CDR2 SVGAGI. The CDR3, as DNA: TGTGCCAGCAAAACCACCGAGGTTGAAGCTTTCTTT. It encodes CASKTTEVEAFF.

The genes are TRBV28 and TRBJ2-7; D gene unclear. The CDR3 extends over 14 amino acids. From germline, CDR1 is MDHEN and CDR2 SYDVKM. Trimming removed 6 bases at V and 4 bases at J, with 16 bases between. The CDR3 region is CASSSPPQTYEQYV. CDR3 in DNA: TGTGCCAGCAGCTCCCCCCCTCAGACTTACGAGCAGTACGTC.

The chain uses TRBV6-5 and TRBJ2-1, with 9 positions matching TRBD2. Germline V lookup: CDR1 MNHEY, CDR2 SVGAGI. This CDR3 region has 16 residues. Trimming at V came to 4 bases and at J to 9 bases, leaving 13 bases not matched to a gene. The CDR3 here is CASSSVGRGGLGEQFF. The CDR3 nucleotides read TGTGCCAGCAGTTCCGTTGGGCGGGGGGGCCTTGGTGAGCAGTTCTTC.

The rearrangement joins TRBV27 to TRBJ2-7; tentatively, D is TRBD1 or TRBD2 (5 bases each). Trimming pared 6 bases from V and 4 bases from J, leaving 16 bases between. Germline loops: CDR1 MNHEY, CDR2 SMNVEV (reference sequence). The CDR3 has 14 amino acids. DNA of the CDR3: TGTGCCAGCAGGCAGTCCGGGACGCCTTACGAGCAGTACGTC. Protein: CASRQSGTPYEQYV.

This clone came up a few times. CDR3 sequence: CASSRGPGNTIYF. CDR3 nucleotide sequence: TGTGCCAGCAGCAGGGGGCCCGGAAACACCATATATTTT. The chain combines TRBV6-5 with TRBJ1-3; 8 bases fit TRBD1. Germline lookup yields CDR1 MNHEY and CDR2 SVGAGI. The CDR3 is made up of 13 amino acids. With 6 bases clipped from V and 4 bases from J, the junction kept 2 bases outside the gene matches.

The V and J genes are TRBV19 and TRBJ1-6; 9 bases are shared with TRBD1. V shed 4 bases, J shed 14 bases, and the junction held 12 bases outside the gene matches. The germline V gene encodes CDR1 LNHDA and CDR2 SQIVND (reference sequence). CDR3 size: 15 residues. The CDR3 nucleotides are TGTGCCAGTAGTACAAGTGGGACAGGGTATTTGGCCCTCCACTTT. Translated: CASSTSGTGYLALHF.

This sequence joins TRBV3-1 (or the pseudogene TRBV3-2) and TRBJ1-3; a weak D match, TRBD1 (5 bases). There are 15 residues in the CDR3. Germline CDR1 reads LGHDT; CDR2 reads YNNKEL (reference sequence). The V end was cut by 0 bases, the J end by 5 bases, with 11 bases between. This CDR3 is CASSQDRQPRNTIYF. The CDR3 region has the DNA TGTGCCAGCAGCCAAGATAGACAGCCGAGAAACACCATATATTTT.

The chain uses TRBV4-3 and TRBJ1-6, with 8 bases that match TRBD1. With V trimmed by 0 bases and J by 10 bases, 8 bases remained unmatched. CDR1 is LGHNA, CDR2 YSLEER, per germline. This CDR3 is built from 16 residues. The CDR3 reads CASSQDQGQGWSPLHF. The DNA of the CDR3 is TGCGCCAGCAGCCAAGACCAAGGACAGGGTTGGTCACCCCTCCACTTT.

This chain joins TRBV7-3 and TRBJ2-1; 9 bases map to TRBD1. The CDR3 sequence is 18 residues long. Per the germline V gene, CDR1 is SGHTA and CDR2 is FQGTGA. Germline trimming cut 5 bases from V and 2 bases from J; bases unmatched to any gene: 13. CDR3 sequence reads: CASSRTGGASLPYNEQFF. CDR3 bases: TGTGCCAGCAGCCGTACAGGGGGCGCGTCTCTCCCCTACAATGAGCAGTTCTTC.